This T cell receptor beta chain was sequenced during a study of molecular identifiers for immune sequencing clone quantification. Study-level background: Five portions were made in replicates from RNA of roughly 20,000 or 100,000 naive CD8 cells, and four underwent sequencing.

Sorting isolated naive CD8 T cells as CD8+CD4-CCR7+CD45RA+ events. CDR3 length: 11 residues. The V and J ends lost 5 bases and 9 bases respectively, with 11 bases between them. Per germline, CDR1 SQVTM and CDR2 ANQGSEA. TCRdb analysed the PCR reads with MiXCR anew, one entry per CDR3 protein. Here the sample spans approximately 630,000 distinct CDR3 sequences, roughly 27% being singletons. The chain combines TRBV29-1 with TRBJ2-1; D gene unclear. The source material was naive CD8+ T cells from blood, with Jurkat cell RNA spiked in. Subset reported: FACS-sorted CD8+CD4-CCR7+CD45RA+ naive T cells. This sequence was found in a human donor in good health. Some libraries in this study had Jurkat cell RNA spiked in. The CDR3 here is CSVLGYGEQFF. CDR3 bases: TGCAGCGTTCTTGGGTACGGTGAGCAGTTCTTC.